This TCR beta chain originates from a study of blood T cell repertoires in COVID-19. Germline V lookup: CDR1 SGHRS, CDR2 YFSETQ. The CDR3 loop spans 14 amino acids. Trimming shortened V by 1 base and J by 3 bases, and 10 bases separated the two germline ends. Assignment of participants to cohorts was predicated upon participant-reported clinical history. The data were produced by immunoSEQ multiplex PCR, yet TCRdb's version contains in-frame clones alone and is incomplete. This sample has 200,000 or so clones, with around 81% found just once. The material sequenced was PBMCs or T cells enriched from blood (not recorded which). The receptor's source is a man between 35 and 55 years old who had recovered from COVID-19. The chain has TRBV5-1 and TRBJ1-2; D unclear. This chain's CDR3 is CASSLSEAYYGYTF. The DNA of the CDR3 is TGCGCCAGCAGCTTGTCCGAGGCGTACTATGGCTACACCTTC.